This TCR beta chain originates from a study of blood T cell repertoires in COVID-19. This clone was found a few times. Germline values: CDR1 SGDLS, CDR2 YYNGEE. CDR3 length: 14 amino acids. V was cut by 0 bases and J by 4 bases, with 7 bases left in between. Profiling relied on immunoSEQ multiplex PCR, and the TCRdb table lists in-frame clones only, not all of them. The sample includes about 170,000 clones, about 88% seen only once; the top ten take roughly 25%. The sequence was collected from a man aged 55-75 years with acute or convalescent COVID-19. The chain carries TRBV9 and TRBJ2-2; no firm D call. The sample consisted of peripheral blood. The CDR3 sequence: CASSVGQRTGELFF. The CDR3 DNA reads TGTGCCAGCAGCGTAGGACAACGCACCGGGGAGCTGTTTTTT.